Listed below are T cell receptor beta chains from one sample, sequenced in a study of T-cell memory formation after mild COVID-19. Each CDR3 protein gets one entry after TCRdb re-called the 5' RACE reads with MiXCR. Of about 34,000 distinct CDR3 sequences in the sample, 7% to 9.5% are singletons; the top ten hold 29%. The source material was PBMCs or a T cell subset sorted from them (not recorded which). All receptors come from a man aged 18 to 29 who had mild COVID-19 (a few samples of this study predate the infection). Cell type and time point are not known. Each CDR3 is given with its conserved first and last residue. Each record gives: V gene, clone size, CDR3 length, D gene, J gene, CDR3 protein, CDR3 DNA. A D gene is named only where the DNA matches it firmly. Size is stated for part of the rows, as once, few or many counts, or as a class when the clone is expanded.

v_gene: TRBV7-2; abundance: many; len: 15; d_gene: -; j_gene: TRBJ1-4; CDR3aa: CASSLRGPTNEKLFF; CDR3nt: TGTGCCAGCAGCTTACGGGGGCCCACTAATGAAAAACTGTTTTTT
v_gene: TRBV6-5; abundance: many; len: 14; d_gene: -; j_gene: TRBJ1-1; CDR3aa: CASSYMSLGTEAFF; CDR3nt: TGTGCCAGCAGTTACATGAGCCTCGGGACTGAAGCTTTCTTT
v_gene: TRBV4-3; abundance: many; len: 13; d_gene: -; j_gene: TRBJ2-3; CDR3aa: CASSQERADTQYF; CDR3nt: TGCGCCAGCAGCCAAGAAAGGGCAGATACGCAGTATTTT
v_gene: TRBV20-1; abundance: many; len: 16; d_gene: -; j_gene: TRBJ1-2; CDR3aa: CSARSFSDSGIYGYTF; CDR3nt: TGCAGTGCTAGAAGTTTCTCGGACAGTGGGATCTATGGCTACACCTTC
v_gene: TRBV19; abundance: many; len: 15; d_gene: -; j_gene: TRBJ1-5; CDR3aa: CASTKGGHSNQPQHF; CDR3nt: TGTGCCAGTACGAAGGGAGGGCATAGCAATCAGCCCCAGCATTTT
v_gene: TRBV7-9; abundance: -; len: 16; d_gene: TRBD2; j_gene: TRBJ2-3; CDR3aa: CASSPRGRGGTDPQYF; CDR3nt: TGTGCCAGCAGCCCCCGAGGGCGGGGGGGCACAGATCCGCAGTATTTT
v_gene: TRBV2; abundance: many; len: 14; d_gene: TRBD2; j_gene: TRBJ2-1; CDR3aa: CASSGAGGYNEQFF; CDR3nt: TGTGCCAGCAGTGGAGCGGGGGGGTACAATGAGCAGTTCTTC
v_gene: TRBV20-1; abundance: many; len: 15; d_gene: TRBD1; j_gene: TRBJ1-2; CDR3aa: CSASPLGQGHYGYTF; CDR3nt: TGCAGTGCTAGCCCCCTCGGACAGGGGCACTATGGCTACACCTTC
v_gene: TRBV6-2/TRBV6-3; abundance: many; len: 15; d_gene: TRBD1; j_gene: TRBJ1-2; CDR3aa: CASSSRTGSGYGYTF; CDR3nt: TGTGCCAGCAGTTCCCGGACAGGGAGTGGCTATGGCTACACCTTC
v_gene: TRBV2; abundance: many; len: 13; d_gene: -; j_gene: TRBJ2-7; CDR3aa: CASSLTENYEQYF; CDR3nt: TGTGCCAGCAGTCTTACCGAAAACTACGAGCAGTACTTC
v_gene: TRBV4-1; abundance: once; len: 14; d_gene: -; j_gene: TRBJ2-1; CDR3aa: CASSPVPTGNEQFF; CDR3nt: TGCGCCAGCAGCCCCGTACCCACAGGTAATGAGCAGTTCTTC
v_gene: TRBV6-1; abundance: few; len: 13; d_gene: -; j_gene: TRBJ1-1; CDR3aa: CASMRDNQYEAFF; CDR3nt: TGTGCCAGCATGAGAGACAACCAATATGAAGCTTTCTTT
v_gene: TRBV12-3/TRBV12-4; abundance: many; len: 15; d_gene: TRBD1; j_gene: TRBJ2-7; CDR3aa: CASRRGTGGSYEQYF; CDR3nt: TGTGCCAGCAGGAGAGGGACAGGGGGCTCCTACGAGCAGTACTTC
v_gene: TRBV19; abundance: many; len: 12; d_gene: -; j_gene: TRBJ1-5; CDR3aa: CASGYSNQPQHF; CDR3nt: TGTGCCAGCGGTTATAGCAATCAGCCCCAGCATTTT
v_gene: TRBV6-6; abundance: many; len: 14; d_gene: -; j_gene: TRBJ1-5; CDR3aa: CASSAFGGNQPQHF; CDR3nt: TGTGCCAGCAGTGCCTTTGGTGGCAATCAGCCCCAGCATTTT
v_gene: TRBV4-3; abundance: medium-sized; len: 15; d_gene: -; j_gene: TRBJ2-3; CDR3aa: CASSQVGGPADTQYF; CDR3nt: TGCGCCAGCAGCCAAGTGGGGGGCCCTGCAGATACGCAGTATTTT
v_gene: TRBV15; abundance: -; len: 16; d_gene: -; j_gene: TRBJ2-4; CDR3aa: CATSRDLGEAKNIQYF; CDR3nt: TGTGCCACCAGCAGAGATCTTGGGGAGGCCAAAAACATTCAGTACTTC
v_gene: TRBV5-1; abundance: few; len: 14; d_gene: TRBD1; j_gene: TRBJ1-1; CDR3aa: CASTYEGGSTEAFF; CDR3nt: TGCGCCAGCACTTATGAAGGGGGCTCCACTGAAGCTTTCTTT
v_gene: TRBV4-3; abundance: many; len: 15; d_gene: -; j_gene: TRBJ2-2; CDR3aa: CASSPRPVQSGELFF; CDR3nt: TGCGCCAGCAGCCCACGACCAGTACAGTCCGGGGAGCTGTTTTTT
v_gene: TRBV7-9; abundance: -; len: 16; d_gene: -; j_gene: TRBJ2-2; CDR3aa: CASSMFTGANTGELFF; CDR3nt: TGTGCCAGCAGCATGTTCACGGGGGCTAACACCGGGGAGCTGTTTTTT
v_gene: TRBV7-6; abundance: many; len: 12; d_gene: -; j_gene: TRBJ1-4; CDR3aa: CASSRGGEKLFF; CDR3nt: TGTGCCAGCAGCAGGGGAGGAGAAAAACTGTTTTTT
v_gene: TRBV7-2; abundance: many; len: 15; d_gene: TRBD2; j_gene: TRBJ2-3; CDR3aa: CASSLGRGVVDTQYF; CDR3nt: TGTGCCAGCAGCTTGGGGCGGGGGGTGGTAGATACGCAGTATTTT
v_gene: TRBV23-1; abundance: few; len: 15; d_gene: -; j_gene: TRBJ2-7; CDR3aa: CASREDRRESYEQYF; CDR3nt: TGCGCCAGCCGCGAGGATAGGAGGGAATCCTACGAGCAGTACTTC
v_gene: TRBV27; abundance: few; len: 16; d_gene: TRBD1; j_gene: TRBJ1-1; CDR3aa: CASSPARRDRNTEAFF; CDR3nt: TGTGCCAGCAGCCCCGCCCGCCGGGACAGGAACACTGAAGCTTTCTTT
v_gene: TRBV20-1; abundance: few; len: 14; d_gene: -; j_gene: TRBJ1-2; CDR3aa: CSARAWGNRLGYTF; CDR3nt: TGCAGTGCTAGAGCTTGGGGAAATCGCCTAGGCTACACCTTC
v_gene: TRBV6-5; abundance: many; len: 14; d_gene: -; j_gene: TRBJ2-1; CDR3aa: CASSYWRGGNEQFF; CDR3nt: TGTGCCAGCAGTTACTGGAGGGGCGGGAATGAGCAGTTCTTC